The source of this T cell receptor (beta chain) is a study of shared T cell receptors in the human thymus. Libraries were prepared by immunoSEQ multiplex PCR; TCRdb keeps only in-frame clonotypes and omits some of them. The sample has hundreds of thousands of clones, approximately 89% seen once. Between the trimmed V and J ends, which lost 1 base and 7 bases, there was a span of 8 bases. The germline CDR1 and CDR2 sequences are LGHNA and YSLEER. The CDR3 consists of 14 residues. Concerning this clone: Additional DNA sequences in this sample encode the identical CDR3.

The data were also submitted as part of a second study, on human thymus T cells. That work contributes: Thymus was obtained from resections taken during corrective heart surgery.

The sample consisted of thymocytes. The clonotype was recovered from a boy younger than two with a congenital heart defect. This rearrangement joins TRBV4-3 to TRBJ1-6; tentative D call: TRBD1 (6 bases). CDR3 in DNA: TGCGCCAGCAGCCAAGGGACAGCGAATTCACCCCTCCACTTT. Protein product: CASSQGTANSPLHF.